Following are 20 T cell receptor beta chains from one sample sequenced in a study of cytomegalovirus exposure and HLA in healthy donors. 60 Vbeta and 13 Jbeta primers were used in PCR. Clones were read by immunoSEQ multiplex PCR, and TCRdb kept only the in-frame ones, dropping some. This sample has more than 95,000 clones, with 70% to 85% found just once. The sample taken for sequencing was PBMCs. These receptor sequences come from a man aged 40-49 years in good health and CMV-seropositive.

The rearrangement links TRBV6-1 to TRBJ2-4; tentatively, D is TRBD2 (6 bases). Per the germline V gene, CDR1 is MNHNS and CDR2 is SASEGT. Trimming pared 5 bases from V and 0 bases from J, leaving 8 bases between. The CDR3 runs to 14 residues. The CDR3 here is CASSRGVAKNIQYF. CDR3 in DNA: TGTGCCAGCAGTCGCGGGGTAGCCAAAAACATTCAGTACTTC.

In this sample, this clone turned up a few times. This chain uses TRBV27 with TRBJ2-7; 10 bases are a match to TRBD1. The CDR3 consists of 15 residues. Germline V CDR1 and CDR2: MNHEY, SMNVEV (reference sequence). V lost 8 bases to trimming and J lost 3 bases; unmatched junction nucleotides: 10. The CDR3 DNA sequence: TGTGCCAGCGGTCATACCGGGACAGGGGACTACGAGCAGTACTTC. Amino acids: CASGHTGTGDYEQYF.

The chain uses TRBV11-3 and TRBJ2-1; 7 bases are shared with TRBD2. This CDR3 has 15 residues. Trimming removed 5 bases from V and 9 bases from J; junction bases left unmatched: 13. The germline CDR1 and CDR2 sequences are SGHNT and YENEEA. CDR3: CASSPGGAGNGEQFF. The CDR3 nucleotides are TGTGCCAGCAGCCCGGGGGGAGCGGGGAATGGTGAGCAGTTCTTC.

The chain employs TRBV7-3 and TRBJ2-5; 11 nucleotides align to TRBD1. Germline CDR1 reads SGHTA; CDR2 reads FQGTGA. V lost 4 bases to trimming and J lost 5 bases; unmatched junction nucleotides: 6. The CDR3 contains 15 residues. For the CDR3, the DNA is TGTGCCAGCAGCTCGGACAGGGGGCTAGGGGAGACCCAGTACTTC. The encoded protein is CASSSDRGLGETQYF.

This clone was seen a few times. The V call is TRBV6-6, the J call TRBJ2-3; 11 nucleotides align to TRBD1. V shed 2 bases and J 4 bases; nucleotides not matched to a gene: 5. Germline assignment: CDR1 MNHNY and CDR2 SVGAGI (reference sequence). This CDR3 has 16 amino acids. In DNA form, the CDR3 reads TGTGCCAGCAGTTACCCACCGGGACAGGGGGCAGATACGCAGTATTTT. Its translation: CASSYPPGQGADTQYF.

This chain links TRBV19 with TRBJ2-1; TRBD1 agrees at 7 bases. This CDR3 comprises 13 residues. Trimming took 8 bases from V and 7 from J; bases not matched to a gene: 8. Looked up from germline, CDR1 is LNHDA and CDR2 is SQIVND (reference sequence). The CDR3 nucleotides read TGTGCCAGTCAGAAGACAGGGCGTAATGAGCAGTTCTTC. Translation gives CASQKTGRNEQFF.

The CDR3 nucleotides are TGTGCCTGGAGCTCTGGTAAGGGGACAGGGGTCCCTTTCTCTGGAAACACCATATATTTT. Amino acids: CAWSSGKGTGVPFSGNTIYF. The V and J genes are TRBV30 and TRBJ1-3; 10 bases match TRBD1. Germline CDR1 and CDR2: GTSNPN and SVGIG (reference sequence). V gave up 3 bases and J gave up 0 bases; unmatched junction bases: 17. This CDR3 region has 20 residues.

The gene calls are TRBV19 and TRBJ2-3; TRBD2 might be the D (7 bases). The germline V and J ends were trimmed by 7 bases and 0 bases, with 14 bases remaining between them. Germline CDR1 and CDR2: LNHDA and SQIVND (reference sequence). The CDR3 sequence is 15 residues long. DNA for the CDR3: TGTGCCAGTAATCGGGGGGCGCTTAGCACAGATACGCAGTATTTT. This encodes CASNRGALSTDTQYF.

This chain joins TRBV5-6 and TRBJ1-3; D is perhaps TRBD1 (5 bases). V shed 4 bases and J shed 4 bases, with 12 bases lying between them. Per germline, CDR1 SGHDT and CDR2 YYEEEE. There are 14 residues in the CDR3. This CDR3 is CASSAAGSGNTIYF. CDR3 coding DNA: TGTGCCAGCAGCGCCGCAGGGTCCGGAAACACCATATATTTT.

The chain uses TRBV19 and TRBJ1-5, with D perhaps matching TRBD1 (6 bases). There are 13 residues in the CDR3. The germline CDR1 and CDR2 sequences are LNHDA and SQIVND (reference sequence). The V end lost 8 bases, the J end lost 9 bases, and 17 bases lay between the germline ends. Written as DNA, the CDR3 is TGTGCCAGTGGCCCGGGGCGAGGGGGGCCCCAGCATTTT. Protein sequence: CASGPGRGGPQHF.

The chain couples TRBV5-4 to TRBJ1-1; 11 nucleotides match TRBD1. The trim removed 4 bases at V and 4 bases at J, leaving 6 bases unmatched. The germline V gene has CDR1 SGHNT and CDR2 YYREEE (reference sequence). The CDR3 spans 15 residues. The CDR3 is CASSIGTGGGTEAFF. CDR3 coding DNA: TGTGCCAGCAGCATCGGGACAGGGGGGGGCACTGAAGCTTTCTTT.

The chain is built from TRBV7-9 and TRBJ2-6; perhaps TRBD1 as D (5 bases). The CDR3 extends over 16 amino acids. The germline gives CDR1 SEHNR, CDR2 FQNEAQ (reference sequence). V lost 5 bases and J lost 4, with 15 bases in between. CDR3 DNA: TGTGCCAGCAGCCAGGGCCCGGCGCTCGGGGCCAACGTCCTGACTTTC. It specifies CASSQGPALGANVLTF.

This chain links TRBV7-6 with TRBJ2-7; weak D call: TRBD2 (6 bases). V shed 5 bases and J shed 3 bases, with 17 bases lying between them. From germline, CDR1 is SGHVS and CDR2 FNYEAQ. The CDR3 extends over 15 amino acids. The CDR3 here is CASSPGRDLNYEQYF. The CDR3 DNA sequence: TGTGCCAGCAGCCCAGGACGGGACTTAAACTACGAGCAGTACTTC. Based on the CDR3 plus reference TRBV7-6 and TRBJ2-7, the full variable domain is GAGVSQSPRYKVTKRGQDVALRCDPISGHVSLYWYRQALGQGPEFLTYFNYEAQQDKSGLPNDRFSAERPEGSISTLTIQRTEQRDSAMYRCASSPGRDLNYEQYFGPGTRLTVT.

The chain uses TRBV6-5 and TRBJ2-2, with unresolved D. There are 16 residues in the CDR3. Trimming took 6 bases from V and 5 from J, leaving 19 bases between them. CDR1 and CDR2 from the germline V gene are MNHEY and SVGAGI. DNA for the CDR3: TGTGCCAGCAGCTACGAGACAACTGGAAAAACCGGGGAGCTGTTTTTT. This gives the protein CASSYETTGKTGELFF.

The chain links TRBV27 to TRBJ2-2; 11 positions agree with TRBD2. The germline V gene encodes CDR1 MNHEY and CDR2 SMNVEV (reference sequence). There are 15 residues in the CDR3. V lost 5 bases to trimming and J lost 5 bases; unmatched junction nucleotides: 4. The CDR3 DNA follows: TGTGCCAGCAGTGTCCTAGCGGGGGGAACCGGGGAGCTGTTTTTT. As protein: CASSVLAGGTGELFF.

The chain has TRBV6-1 and TRBJ1-1; D might be TRBD1 (5 bases). Germline V CDR1 and CDR2: MNHNS, SASEGT. With 4 bases removed from V and 2 bases from J, the gap between germline ends came to 8 bases. The CDR3 loop spans 13 amino acids. The CDR3 protein is CASSGQGNTEAFF. In nucleotides, the CDR3 is TGTGCCAGCAGTGGTCAGGGTAACACTGAAGCTTTCTTT.

The CDR3 sequence: CASSPARLAGGITDTQYF. The CDR3 coding sequence is TGTGCCAGCAGCCCAGCAAGACTAGCGGGAGGGATTACAGATACGCAGTATTTT. V gene TRBV5-5 combines with J gene TRBJ2-3; 14 bases are a match to TRBD2. The CDR3 spans 18 residues. V dropped 4 bases and J dropped 3; count of bases not matched to a gene: 10. Germline lookup yields CDR1 SGHKS and CDR2 YYEKEE (reference sequence).

The chain joins TRBV4-3 to TRBJ2-1, with TRBD2 identical over 7 bases. V shed 4 bases and J 3 bases; nucleotides not matched to a gene: 6. The germline gives CDR1 LGHNA, CDR2 YSLEER. The CDR3 consists of 15 residues. The CDR3 region has the DNA TGCGCCAGCAGCCGCGGACTAGGTTACTACAATGAGCAGTTCTTC. This translates into CASSRGLGYYNEQFF.

The CDR3 DNA sequence: TGTGCCAGCAGCTACTCCCTCGGGTCCTACAATGAGCAGTTCTTC. It yields the protein CASSYSLGSYNEQFF. The rearrangement uses TRBV7-9 and TRBJ2-1, with D unresolved. The V end was cut by 4 bases, the J end by 1 base, with 11 bases between. Germline CDR1 and CDR2: SEHNR and FQNEAQ (reference sequence). The CDR3 is made up of 15 amino acids.

The chain links TRBV6-1 to TRBJ1-3, with 8 bases that match TRBD1. The CDR3 loop spans 14 amino acids. With V trimmed by 4 bases and J by 4 bases, 3 bases remained unmatched. Germline lookup yields CDR1 MNHNS and CDR2 SASEGT. CDR3 bases: TGTGCCAGCAGTGGGTGGACAGGGGGAAACACCATATATTTT. Protein: CASSGWTGGNTIYF.